The 27 T cell receptor beta chains in this list originate from one sample, sequenced in a study of persistence of HIV-infected CD4 T cells (dated by TCRdb to the early 2020s). Per the publication, the treatment or condition label means: suppressive antiretroviral therapy. A pool of overlapping HIV-1 Gag 15-mer peptides was used at around 1 ug per peptide per mL for cell stimulation. CD4+ T cells that responded were sorted based on upregulation of both CD40 ligand and CD69. These TCRs are of unknown antigen specificity. TCRbeta repertoires were sequenced from genomic DNA with the immunoSEQ hsTCRB assay version 4 in survey mode. The immuneACCESS repertoire file appears here via TCRdb, limited to in-frame rearrangements. These files lack a portion of the clones; in checked studies, under half of the deficit traces to unresolved V genes, and the cause of the others is not known. This sample is represented by under 35,000 clones; 65% to 75% of them were singletons. The top ten constitute more than 1.3% of the sample.

The sample consisted of CD4+ T cells sorted from PBMCs after roughly 20-hour stimulation, taken from a patient who received antiretroviral therapy. The intended sense of this specimen's cell subset or site label: CD40L+CD69+ CD4 T cells responding to HIV-1 Gag peptides. These TCRs come from an adult man with HIV who was CMV-seropositive.

A few counts support this clone. This rearrangement joins TRBV11-2 to TRBJ2-7, with a possible D match to TRBD2 (5 bases). Germline V CDR1 and CDR2: SGHAT, FQNNGV. Trimming removed 0 bases from V and 3 bases from J, with 9 bases in between. The CDR3 extends over 14 amino acids. The CDR3 nucleotides read TGTGCCAGCAGCTTAGAAGATGGGAGCTACGAGCAGTACTTC. Protein product: CASSLEDGSYEQYF.

This clone has a handful of counts. This sample includes further DNA sequences coding for the same CDR3. This chain joins TRBV6-5 and TRBJ1-2, with 7 positions matching TRBD1. Germline V gene data show CDR1 as MNHEY and CDR2 as SVGAGI. This CDR3 region has 12 residues. The ends lost 9 bases at V and 2 bases at J; junction bases unmatched: 3. CDR3: CASPGQNYGYTF. In DNA form, the CDR3 reads TGTGCCAGTCCGGGACAGAACTATGGCTACACCTTC.

CDR3 DNA: TGTGCCAGCTCACCACCGCGGACAGGGGGAACCTACAATGAGCAGTTCTTC. Its translation is CASSPPRTGGTYNEQFF. The V call is TRBV18, the J call TRBJ2-1; 10 bases align to TRBD1. The CDR3 loop spans 17 amino acids. After removal of 0 bases from V and 2 bases from J, the junction contained 4 bases not matched to a gene. Germline loops: CDR1 KGHSH, CDR2 LQKENI.

The sample holds one count of this clone. The chain joins TRBV24-1 to TRBJ2-7, with D possibly TRBD1 on 6 matching bases. The CDR3 contains 14 residues. CDR1 and CDR2 from the germline V gene are KGHDR and SFDVKD. The germline V and J ends were trimmed by 6 bases and 0 bases, with 11 bases remaining between them. CDR3 sequence: CATSTGTDSYEQYF. In DNA, the CDR3 is TGTGCCACCAGTACAGGGACGGACTCCTACGAGCAGTACTTC.

The V gene is TRBV29-1, the J gene TRBJ2-3, with 8 bases fitting TRBD2. Germline V lookup: CDR1 SQVTM, CDR2 ANQGSEA. Trimming at V came to 4 bases and at J to 0 bases, leaving 9 bases not matched to a gene. This CDR3 spans 16 amino acids. The CDR3 protein is CSVALGAGASTDTQYF. In DNA form, the CDR3 reads TGCAGCGTTGCTCTCGGAGCGGGGGCTAGCACAGATACGCAGTATTTT.

This clone was counted between two and nine times. The chain combines TRBV11-2 with TRBJ1-4; D is ambiguous. The V end lost 1 base, the J end lost 6 bases, and 12 bases lay between the germline ends. In germline, CDR1 is SGHAT, CDR2 FQNNGV. The CDR3 is 15 amino acids. CDR3 in amino acids: CASSLGLSKDEKLFF. CDR3 coding DNA: TGTGCCAGCAGCTTAGGGCTCTCCAAGGATGAAAAACTGTTTTTT.

This chain connects TRBV28 to TRBJ1-2; TRBD1 aligns across 8 bases. V was pared by 3 bases and J by 8 bases, with 8 bases of the junction left unmatched. The germline V gene has CDR1 MDHEN and CDR2 SYDVKM. CDR3 length: 14 amino acids. This CDR3 is CASSLRTGRKGYTF. CDR3 DNA sequence: TGTGCCAGCAGTTTGAGGACAGGGAGAAAAGGCTACACCTTC.

The chain couples TRBV27 to TRBJ2-7; TRBD1 aligns across 12 bases. Germline-derived CDR1 and CDR2 are MNHEY and SMNVEV (reference sequence). J was trimmed by 0 bases and V by 6 bases; bases with no gene match: 3. The length of the CDR3 is 15 residues. The CDR3 sequence is CASRGQGAFSYEQYF. In nucleotides, the CDR3 is TGTGCCAGCAGGGGACAGGGGGCCTTCTCCTACGAGCAGTACTTC.

The sample holds a few counts of this clone. J is TRBJ1-5 and V is TRBV7-2; D call uncertain. Germline V gene lookup returns CDR1 SGHTA and CDR2 FQGNSA. CDR3 length: 16 amino acids. The V gene lost 2 bases and the J gene lost 3 bases, with 14 bases spanning the gap. CDR3: CASSLSVRQFNQPQHF. CDR3 coding DNA: TGTGCCAGCAGCTTATCGGTCAGACAATTCAATCAGCCCCAGCATTTT.

This clone was seen only a few times. CDR3 region: CASSPGTSGANTGELFF. The DNA for the CDR3 is TGTGCCAGCAGCCCCGGGACTAGCGGCGCGAACACCGGGGAGCTGTTTTTT. The rearrangement joins TRBV11-2 to TRBJ2-2, with TRBD2 matching over 11 bases. The junction had 5 bases not matched to a gene; V was cut back by 5 bases and J by 0 bases. CDR1 is SGHAT, CDR2 FQNNGV, per germline. The CDR3 loop spans 17 amino acids.

This rearrangement joins TRBV6-1 to TRBJ1-1, with D possibly TRBD1 on 6 matching bases. The germline V and J ends were trimmed by 1 base and 4 bases, with 13 bases remaining between them. Germline V gene sequence: CDR1 MNHNS, CDR2 SASEGT. CDR3 length equals 15 residues. This chain's CDR3 is CASSEGVGGGTEAFF. In DNA form, the CDR3 reads TGTGCCAGCAGTGAAGGAGTAGGGGGGGGCACTGAAGCTTTCTTT.

This clone ranks as medium-sized. This sequence joins TRBV4-2 and TRBJ1-3; 8 bases line up with TRBD1. After removal of 1 base from V and 10 bases from J, the junction contained 3 bases not matched to a gene. From germline, CDR1 is LGHNA and CDR2 YNFKEQ. The CDR3 loop spans 13 amino acids. The CDR3 nucleotides are TGTGCCAGCAGCCAAGTGGGGACAGGAACCATATATTTT. The encoded protein is CASSQVGTGTIYF.

This clone was detected only once. V is TRBV11-2 and J is TRBJ2-7, with a possible D match to TRBD1 (7 bases). Per germline, CDR1 SGHAT and CDR2 FQNNGV. V shed 5 bases and J shed 6 bases, with 26 bases lying between them. The CDR3 loop spans 17 amino acids. As DNA, the CDR3 is TGTGCCAGCAGCCGACCTCTCGCAGACAGGGTGGGGGGCGAGCAGTACTTC. This encodes CASSRPLADRVGGEQYF.

The chain employs TRBV6-1 and TRBJ1-1; maybe TRBD1 (5 bases). The germline gives CDR1 MNHNS, CDR2 SASEGT. The CDR3 extends over 15 amino acids. V was pared by 2 bases and J by 4 bases, with 14 bases between. The CDR3 region is CASSEPGRGTTEAFF. In nucleotides, the CDR3 is TGTGCCAGCAGTGAACCGGGGAGGGGAACCACTGAAGCTTTCTTT.

The V call is TRBV7-9, the J call TRBJ1-1; weak D call: TRBD1 (5 bases). Per the germline V gene, CDR1 is SEHNR and CDR2 is FQNEAQ (reference sequence). The CDR3 length is 14 residues. Trimming removed 1 base from V and 0 bases from J, with 6 bases in between. CDR3 amino acids: CASSLGGVNTEAFF. CDR3 DNA sequence: TGTGCCAGCAGCTTAGGAGGGGTGAACACTGAAGCTTTCTTT.

This clone was seen once. The chain couples TRBV6-5 to TRBJ2-3; no clear D. Germline lookup yields CDR1 MNHEY and CDR2 SVGAGI. Trimming pared 4 bases from V and 3 bases from J, leaving 11 bases between. The CDR3 spans 14 residues. The CDR3 sequence: CASSLGRKTDTQYF. DNA for the CDR3: TGTGCCAGCAGTTTAGGAAGAAAAACAGATACGCAGTATTTT.

This chain links TRBV3-1 (or the pseudogene TRBV3-2) with TRBJ2-6, with D perhaps matching TRBD1 (6 bases). The CDR3 totals 17 residues. CDR1 LGHDT and CDR2 YNNKEL come from the germline V gene (reference sequence). Deletions cut 4 bases from V and 1 base from J, with 14 bases between. The CDR3 region is CASSLRTARSGANVLTF. CDR3 in DNA: TGTGCCAGCAGCCTCCGGACAGCCAGGTCTGGGGCCAACGTCCTGACTTTC.

V is TRBV27 and J is TRBJ2-3; maybe TRBD1 (5 bases). The germline V gene has CDR1 MNHEY and CDR2 SMNVEV (reference sequence). The V and J ends lost 8 bases and 0 bases respectively, with 18 bases between them. CDR3 length: 16 amino acids. Here the CDR3 reads CASRQGTGASTDTQYF. In nucleotides, the CDR3 is TGTGCCAGCCGTCAGGGAACTGGGGCTAGCACAGATACGCAGTATTTT.

The CDR3 here is CASSRVERPLWEQYF. The CDR3 DNA follows: TGTGCCAGCAGCCGAGTCGAACGGCCTCTGTGGGAGCAGTACTTC. The chain combines TRBV7-9 with TRBJ2-7; D gene unclear. Trimming pared 5 bases from V and 7 bases from J, leaving 21 bases between. Germline V gives CDR1 SEHNR, CDR2 FQNEAQ (reference sequence). This CDR3 is built from 15 residues.

As DNA, the CDR3 is TGTGCCAGCAGTACGGCCCGGGGGGGAAGGGAGACCCAGTACTTC. Amino acid sequence: CASSTARGGRETQYF. This chain links TRBV2 with TRBJ2-5; TRBD2 matches at 8 bases. Germline V gene sequence: CDR1 SNHLY, CDR2 FYNNEI. J gave up 5 bases and V 5 bases, and 10 bases lay outside the gene matches. The CDR3 runs 15 residues.

The chain links TRBV18 to TRBJ1-2; D possibly corresponds to TRBD1 (6 bases). CDR1 and CDR2 from the germline V gene are KGHSH and LQKENI. CDR3 length: 13 amino acids. Between the trimmed V and J ends, which lost 4 bases and 4 bases, there was a span of 10 bases. The CDR3 DNA reads TGTGCCAGCTCACTGGACAGTCCCTATGGCTACACCTTC. Encoded protein: CASSLDSPYGYTF.

The chain carries TRBV3-1 (or the pseudogene TRBV3-2) and TRBJ2-7; 8 nucleotides line up with TRBD2. CDR3 length: 14 amino acids. The V segment lost 5 bases and the J segment 6 bases; nucleotides outside the gene matches: 9. Per germline, CDR1 LGHDT and CDR2 YNNKEL (reference sequence). Here the CDR3 reads CASSSSGLAGEQYF. The DNA for the CDR3 is TGTGCCAGCAGCTCATCAGGACTAGCTGGCGAGCAGTACTTC.

The CDR3 reads CASSSDIGSSPLHF. The CDR3 DNA is TGTGCCAGCAGTTCGGATATCGGGTCTTCACCCCTCCACTTT. The chain combines TRBV7-9 with TRBJ1-6; D is uncertain. This CDR3 contains 14 residues. The V end lost 6 bases, the J end lost 9 bases, and 15 bases lay between the germline ends. In germline, CDR1 is SEHNR, CDR2 FQNEAQ (reference sequence).

This clone is judged medium-sized. Other DNA variants within this sample encode the same CDR3. The V gene is TRBV6-5, the J gene TRBJ1-3; D might be TRBD1 (6 bases). The CDR3 has 14 residues. The germline gives CDR1 MNHEY, CDR2 SVGAGI. With 5 bases removed from V and 2 bases from J, the gap between germline ends came to 10 bases. DNA for the CDR3: TGTGCCAGCAGTACACAGGGAGCTGGAAACACCATATATTTT. This sequence encodes CASSTQGAGNTIYF.

This clone was seen only once. The identical CDR3 is also encoded by other nucleotide sequences in the sample. The V call is TRBV5-1, the J call TRBJ1-2, with TRBD1 matching 7 bases. From germline, CDR1 is SGHRS and CDR2 YFSETQ. Germline trimming cut 0 bases from V and 3 bases from J; bases unmatched to any gene: 5. The length of the CDR3 is 15 residues. The DNA of the CDR3 is TGCGCCAGCAGCTTGGGACAGGGTAGGGACTATGGCTACACCTTC. It is translated as CASSLGQGRDYGYTF. Filled out from reference TRBV5-1 and TRBJ1-2, the complete variable domain reads KAGVTQTPRYLIKTRGQQVTLSCSPISGHRSVSWYQQTPGQGLQFLFEYFSETQRNKGNFPGRFSGRQFSNSRSEMNVSTLELGDSALYLCASSLGQGRDYGYTFGSGTRLTVV.

The gene calls are TRBV21-1 and TRBJ2-7. TRBV21-1 is a known pseudogene. The CDR3 runs to 16 residues. The CDR3 DNA is TGTGCCAGCAGCAAAGAAACGGCCAGGAGCTCCTACGAGCAGTACTTC. It codes for CASSKETARSSYEQYF.

The chain is built from TRBV25-1 and TRBJ2-7, with D possibly being TRBD1 (5 bases). This CDR3 region has 16 residues. In germline, CDR1 is MGHDK, CDR2 SYGVNS. V was cut by 2 bases and J by 1 base, with 15 bases left in between. The CDR3 region is CASSERKQGRSYEQYF. For the CDR3, the DNA is TGTGCCAGCAGTGAAAGAAAGCAGGGCCGTTCCTACGAGCAGTACTTC.